This is a list of T cell receptor beta chains from one sample in a study of blood T cell repertoires in COVID-19. The protocol was immunoSEQ multiplex PCR, while the TCRdb copy is restricted to in-frame clones and leaves out a portion. This table has a few hundred thousand clones, less than 85% appearing once. Sequencing was carried out using peripheral blood. The receptors come from a man aged 55 to 70 who had recovered from COVID-19. The CDR3 runs from the conserved cysteine through the conserved F or W. D genes are given only for firm matches. For some rows the clone size is stated as once, few or many, or as a class when expanded; others skip it.

clone size	V gene	J gene	D gene	CDR3 DNA	CDR3 protein
NA	TRBV7-3	TRBJ1-2	NA	TGTGCCAGCAGCGAGTCACAGGGCGTCGGTGGCTACACCTTC	CASSESQGVGGYTF
NA	TRBV5-1	TRBJ2-5	NA	TGCGCCAGCAGCCCGGGGGGCAGGATCCAAGAGACCCAGTACTTC	CASSPGGRIQETQYF
once	TRBV7-8	TRBJ2-5	TRBD2	TGTGCCAGCAGCTTAAGGCGAAGCGGGGGGGCCAACATCAAAGAGACCCAGTACTTC	CASSLRRSGGANIKETQYF
NA	TRBV5-6	TRBJ2-1	TRBD2	TGTGCCAGCAGAACCGGGACTAGCTCCTACAATGAGCAGTTCTTC	CASRTGTSSYNEQFF
NA	TRBV18	TRBJ1-1	TRBD1	TGTGCCAGCTCACCGGACAGGGACACTGAAGCTTTCTTT	CASSPDRDTEAFF
NA	TRBV13	TRBJ2-1	TRBD2	TGTGCCAGCAGCTTATGGACTAGCGGGACCAATGAGCAGTTCTTC	CASSLWTSGTNEQFF
NA	TRBV3-1/TRBV3-2	TRBJ2-7	NA	TGTGCCTCGGAGGGACAGACCTACGAGCAGTACTTC	CASEGQTYEQYF
NA	TRBV19	TRBJ2-2	TRBD2	TGTGCCACTACTAGCGGGGGGGCCGTGCTGTTTTTT	CATTSGGAVLFF
NA	TRBV7-3	TRBJ2-3	TRBD1	TGTGCCAGCAGCTCACGGACAGGGGGAGCAGATACGCAGTATTTT	CASSSRTGGADTQYF
NA	TRBV19	TRBJ1-5	TRBD1	TGTGCCAGTAGGCGGACAGGCAGCAATCAGCCCCAGCATTTT	CASRRTGSNQPQHF
few	TRBV11-2	TRBJ1-2	TRBD1	TGTGCCAGCAGGCAAACAGGGGGCGGCGGCTACACCTTC	CASRQTGGGGYTF
NA	TRBV6-2/TRBV6-3	TRBJ1-4	TRBD1	TGTGCCAGCAGCTCCGGACAGGTCGGTAGTGAAAAACTGTTTTTT	CASSSGQVGSEKLFF
NA	TRBV5-1	TRBJ2-1	NA	TGCGCCAGCAGCTTAAACCGTGGGGGCAGCTCCTACAATGAGCAGTTCTTC	CASSLNRGGSSYNEQFF
NA	TRBV15	TRBJ2-1	NA	TGTGCCACCAGCAGTTGGGGCGGAGCCAATGAGCAGTTCTTC	CATSSWGGANEQFF
NA	TRBV2	TRBJ1-2	NA	TGTGCCAGCAAATCCCTTGAGGGGGTCCCTTTCTCGGGCGGCTACACCTTC	CASKSLEGVPFSGGYTF
NA	TRBV7-2	TRBJ1-6	TRBD1	TGTGCCAGCAGCGGTACGGGACAGGGCTGGAATTCACCCCTCCACTTT	CASSGTGQGWNSPLHF
NA	TRBV7-6	TRBJ2-1	NA	TGTGCCAGCAGCCCTCAGCCCCCAGCAGGCGCGGGCCTATACAATGAGCAGTTCTTC	CASSPQPPAGAGLYNEQFF
NA	TRBV3-1/TRBV3-2	TRBJ2-3	NA	TGTGCCAGCAGCCAATCGGGGGGCTTGATAGATACGCAGTATTTT	CASSQSGGLIDTQYF
NA	TRBV25-1	TRBJ2-7	TRBD1	TGTGCCAGCAGTGCCGGGACAGGGCCCTACGAGCAGTACTTC	CASSAGTGPYEQYF
few	TRBV6-6	TRBJ1-1	NA	TGTGCCAGCAGTTCGAACTCCAGGGGACACGCCACTGAAGCTTTCTTT	CASSSNSRGHATEAFF
NA	TRBV21-1	TRBJ2-2	NA	TGTGCCAGCAGCAACCCCCCAAGAGGGGGCCGGACCGGGGAGCTGTTTTTT	CASSNPPRGGRTGELFF
NA	TRBV7-7	TRBJ2-5	NA	TGTGCCAGCAGCTTATCGACAGTTGAAGAGACCCAGTACTTC	CASSLSTVEETQYF
NA	TRBV28	TRBJ2-1	NA	TGTGCCAGCAGTTTTGGGCAGGGGACCTACAATGAGCAGTTCTTC	CASSFGQGTYNEQFF
once	TRBV4-2	TRBJ1-6	NA	TGTGCCAGCAGTGATATGCCGGGATCCGGCCCGGAGAATTCACCCCTCCACTTT	CASSDMPGSGPENSPLHF
once	TRBV9	TRBJ1-5	NA	TGTGCCAGCAGCCGGAGCAGCGATAGCAATCAGCCCCAGCATTTT	CASSRSSDSNQPQHF
NA	TRBV28	TRBJ2-5	TRBD1	TGTGCCAGCAGTCAGGGGGACCGGACCCAGTACTTC	CASSQGDRTQYF
few	TRBV11-2	TRBJ2-7	TRBD2	TGTGCCAGCAGCTTAGTGAGGACTAGCGGGACTCTTAACTTC	CASSLVRTSGTLNF
NA	TRBV4-1	TRBJ1-1	TRBD1	TGCGCCAGCAGCCAAGGTGGCGGACAGGGGCGAGTGAACACTGAAGCTTTCTTT	CASSQGGGQGRVNTEAFF
NA	TRBV11-2	TRBJ1-2	NA	TGTGCCAGCAGCTTATCGGGGGGAAACTATGGCTACACCTTC	CASSLSGGNYGYTF
NA	TRBV4-1	TRBJ1-2	NA	TGCGCCAGCAGCCCCCGTAGTGCCTATGGCTACACCTTC	CASSPRSAYGYTF
NA	TRBV5-6	TRBJ2-7	NA	TGTGCCAGCTGGGGGACAGGTGCCAGCGGGGGGAAAACCTACGAGCAGTACTTC	CASWGTGASGGKTYEQYF
many	TRBV4-1	TRBJ1-1	NA	TGCGCCAGCAGCCATCAACGGGTCATGAACACTGAAGCTTTCTTT	CASSHQRVMNTEAFF
NA	TRBV7-6	TRBJ2-1	TRBD2	TGTGCCAGCAGCTTAGCGACTAGCGGGGGATTTGAGCAGTTCTTC	CASSLATSGGFEQFF
NA	TRBV19	TRBJ1-5	NA	TGTGCCAGTAACCGGGGGGGTCAGCCCCAGCATTTT	CASNRGGQPQHF
NA	TRBV5-1	TRBJ2-2	NA	TGCGCCAGCAGCTTGGGGGGCCCCACCGGGGAGCTGTTTTTT	CASSLGGPTGELFF
NA	TRBV27	TRBJ2-2	TRBD1	TGTGCCAGCAGTTCATCCGGGACAGAGAACATTTGGGACACCGGGGAGCTGTTTTTT	CASSSSGTENIWDTGELFF
NA	TRBV19	TRBJ2-2	NA	TGTGCCAGTAAGGGGGATACGAACACCGGGGAGCTGTTTTTT	CASKGDTNTGELFF
NA	TRBV5-6	TRBJ1-2	TRBD1	TGTGCCAGCAGCTTGAGGAGGACAGGGTCCTATGGCTACACCTTC	CASSLRRTGSYGYTF
NA	TRBV30	TRBJ2-3	NA	TGTGCCTTACGAGGGGGGGCAGATACGCAGTATTTT	CALRGGADTQYF
NA	TRBV3-1/TRBV3-2	TRBJ1-2	TRBD1	TGTGCCAGCAGGCGTCAGGGACAGGGACCACTCGACTACACCTTC	CASRRQGQGPLDYTF
NA	TRBV9	TRBJ2-5	TRBD1	TGTGCCAGCAGCCCGAGGGGGGACAGGGGGCGAGAGACCCAGTACTTC	CASSPRGDRGRETQYF
NA	TRBV27	TRBJ1-2	NA	TGTGCCAGCAGGGCAGGGAACTATGGCTACACCTTC	CASRAGNYGYTF
once	TRBV28	TRBJ2-1	NA	TGTGCCAGCAGTTCTCACAGTAGCTCCTACAATGAGCAGTTCTTC	CASSSHSSSYNEQFF
NA	TRBV18	TRBJ2-1	TRBD2	TGTGCCAGCTCACCACCCGGGACTAGAAGTGAGCAGTTCTTC	CASSPPGTRSEQFF
few	TRBV6-5	TRBJ1-1	NA	TGTGCCAGCAGTTGGGCCCAGGGGTATGAAGCTTTCTTT	CASSWAQGYEAFF
NA	TRBV21-1	TRBJ2-3	NA	TGTGCCAGCAGCAAATTGGCAAATACGCAGTATTTT	CASSKLANTQYF
NA	TRBV7-8	TRBJ2-5	TRBD2	TGTGCCAGCAGCTTAAGGGAGGGGAAAGAGACCCAGTACTTC	CASSLREGKETQYF
NA	TRBV6-5	TRBJ2-7	NA	TGTGCCAGCACGAACAGGGCGAGGGACGAGCAGTACTTC	CASTNRARDEQYF